Listed below are T cell receptor beta chains from one sample, sequenced in a study of radiotherapy plus CTLA-4 blockade in lung cancer. Here immunoSEQ multiplex PCR was the method, and the copy in TCRdb shows in-frame clones only, minus some. The table includes tens of thousands of clones, approximately 80% detected once. The material sequenced was peripheral blood, taken from a patient treated with radiotherapy plus ipilimumab. Receptors originate from a human donor with non-small cell lung cancer whose response to radiotherapy plus ipilimumab could not be evaluated. CDR3s include the opening cysteine and the closing phenylalanine or tryptophan. D genes are given only for firm matches. Rows may omit the clone size; those that give it use once, few, many or a size class.

cdr3_aa: CASSVGTGQETQYF
cdr3_nt: TGTGCCAGCAGCGTAGGGACAGGCCAAGAGACCCAGTACTTC
j_call: TRBJ2-5
clone_size: -
d_call: TRBD1
v_call: TRBV9

cdr3_aa: CASSRQTGLEGETQYF
cdr3_nt: TGCGCCAGCAGCCGACAAACAGGACTGGAGGGAGAGACCCAGTACTTC
j_call: TRBJ2-5
clone_size: -
d_call: -
v_call: TRBV4-3

cdr3_aa: CASSPIAGGPDTQYF
cdr3_nt: TGCGCCAGCAGCCCAATAGCGGGAGGGCCAGATACGCAGTATTTT
j_call: TRBJ2-3
clone_size: -
d_call: TRBD2
v_call: TRBV5-1

cdr3_aa: CAWSPGRSSVYGYTF
cdr3_nt: TGTGCCTGGAGTCCGGGTAGGTCTTCCGTCTATGGCTACACCTTC
j_call: TRBJ1-2
clone_size: -
d_call: -
v_call: TRBV30

cdr3_aa: CASSQEQGAYSNQPQHF
cdr3_nt: TGTGCCAGCAGCCAAGAACAGGGGGCTTATAGCAATCAGCCCCAGCATTTT
j_call: TRBJ1-5
clone_size: few
d_call: TRBD1
v_call: TRBV4-2

cdr3_aa: CASSEEGGEAFF
cdr3_nt: TGTGCCAGCAGTGAAGAGGGAGGGGAAGCTTTCTTT
j_call: TRBJ1-1
clone_size: -
d_call: -
v_call: TRBV25-1

cdr3_aa: CASSSHSGGAGETQYF
cdr3_nt: TGTGCCAGCAGTTCTCATAGCGGGGGGGCCGGCGAGACCCAGTACTTC
j_call: TRBJ2-5
clone_size: -
d_call: TRBD2
v_call: TRBV27

cdr3_aa: CASSVGGGGPYEQYF
cdr3_nt: TGTGCCAGCAGCGTAGGAGGGGGGGGTCCCTACGAGCAGTACTTC
j_call: TRBJ2-7
clone_size: -
d_call: -
v_call: TRBV13

cdr3_aa: CASSTPGQGFRQPQHF
cdr3_nt: TGTGCCAGTAGTACCCCGGGACAGGGTTTCCGTCAGCCCCAGCATTTT
j_call: TRBJ1-5
clone_size: -
d_call: TRBD1
v_call: TRBV19

cdr3_aa: CASSQDFSNYGYTF
cdr3_nt: TGTGCCAGCAGCCAAGATTTCAGTAACTATGGCTACACCTTC
j_call: TRBJ1-2
clone_size: once
d_call: -
v_call: TRBV4-2

cdr3_aa: CASSPGSGGEVDTQYF
cdr3_nt: TGTGCCAGCAGCCCCGGAAGCGGGGGGGAAGTAGATACGCAGTATTTT
j_call: TRBJ2-3
clone_size: -
d_call: TRBD2
v_call: TRBV4-2

cdr3_aa: CASSQDTREGRTDTQYF
cdr3_nt: TGTGCCAGCAGCCAAGATACCCGGGAGGGACGCACAGATACGCAGTATTTT
j_call: TRBJ2-3
clone_size: -
d_call: TRBD2
v_call: TRBV4-2

cdr3_aa: CAWSGKGQALNEKLFF
cdr3_nt: TGTGCCTGGAGTGGGAAGGGACAGGCTCTTAATGAAAAACTGTTTTTT
j_call: TRBJ1-4
clone_size: -
d_call: TRBD1
v_call: TRBV30

cdr3_aa: CASSSGTGNNEQFF
cdr3_nt: TGCGCCAGCAGCTCCGGGACAGGGAACAATGAGCAGTTCTTC
j_call: TRBJ2-1
clone_size: -
d_call: TRBD1
v_call: TRBV5-1

cdr3_aa: CASSLGTGGYSPLHF
cdr3_nt: TGTGCCAGCAGTTTAGGAACAGGGGGGTATTCACCCCTCCACTTT
j_call: TRBJ1-6
clone_size: -
d_call: TRBD1
v_call: TRBV27

cdr3_aa: CSVRASGPYNEQFF
cdr3_nt: TGCAGCGTTAGGGCTAGCGGGCCATACAATGAGCAGTTCTTC
j_call: TRBJ2-1
clone_size: -
d_call: TRBD2
v_call: TRBV29-1

cdr3_aa: CASSLARGGEASPLHF
cdr3_nt: TGCGCCAGCAGCTTGGCGCGGGGGGGAGAGGCCTCACCCCTCCACTTT
j_call: TRBJ1-6
clone_size: few
d_call: -
v_call: TRBV5-1

cdr3_aa: CASSYSPTGKETQYF
cdr3_nt: TGTGCCAGCAGTTACTCACCGACAGGGAAAGAGACCCAGTACTTC
j_call: TRBJ2-5
clone_size: once
d_call: TRBD1
v_call: TRBV6-5

cdr3_aa: CASSSLSGGNQPQHF
cdr3_nt: TGTGCCAGCAGCTCCCTTTCGGGGGGCAATCAGCCCCAGCATTTT
j_call: TRBJ1-5
clone_size: few
d_call: -
v_call: TRBV11-2

cdr3_aa: CASSLQGGDSPLHF
cdr3_nt: TGCGCCAGCAGTCTACAGGGGGGGGATTCACCCCTCCACTTT
j_call: TRBJ1-6
clone_size: -
d_call: TRBD1
v_call: TRBV4-3

cdr3_aa: CASSFRGRYNSPLHF
cdr3_nt: TGTGCCAGCAGCTTCCGGGGGAGGTATAATTCACCCCTCCACTTT
j_call: TRBJ1-6
clone_size: -
d_call: -
v_call: TRBV28

cdr3_aa: CASSRGGRVNEQFF
cdr3_nt: TGTGCCAGCAGCCGGGGGGGCCGGGTAAATGAGCAGTTCTTC
j_call: TRBJ2-1
clone_size: -
d_call: TRBD2
v_call: TRBV28

cdr3_aa: CASLKSETQYF
cdr3_nt: TGTGCCAGCCTCAAGAGCGAAACGCAGTATTTT
j_call: TRBJ2-3
clone_size: -
d_call: -
v_call: TRBV18

cdr3_aa: CASSQDRGHLPLHF
cdr3_nt: TGTGCCAGCAGCCAAGACAGGGGCCATTTACCCCTCCACTTT
j_call: TRBJ1-6
clone_size: -
d_call: -
v_call: TRBV14

cdr3_aa: CASSLEGRNSPLHF
cdr3_nt: TGTGCCAGCAGCTTGGAGGGGAGGAATTCACCCCTCCACTTT
j_call: TRBJ1-6
clone_size: few
d_call: -
v_call: TRBV5-4

cdr3_aa: CASSFRGTGDQPQHF
cdr3_nt: TGTGCCAGCAGTTTTCGAGGGACGGGGGATCAGCCCCAGCATTTT
j_call: TRBJ1-5
clone_size: -
d_call: -
v_call: TRBV28

cdr3_aa: CASSRTAYEQYF
cdr3_nt: TGTGCCAGCAGCCGGACAGCCTACGAGCAGTACTTC
j_call: TRBJ2-7
clone_size: medium-sized
d_call: -
v_call: TRBV5-4

cdr3_aa: CASSVDLSSGSINNEQFF
cdr3_nt: TGTGCCAGCAGCGTAGACCTCTCTAGCGGGAGTATTAACAATGAGCAGTTCTTC
j_call: TRBJ2-1
clone_size: -
d_call: TRBD2
v_call: TRBV9

cdr3_aa: CASSRDRVTDTQYF
cdr3_nt: TGTGCCAGCAGTCGGGACAGGGTGACAGATACGCAGTATTTT
j_call: TRBJ2-3
clone_size: -
d_call: TRBD1
v_call: TRBV27

cdr3_aa: CASSQVWAGGLETQYF
cdr3_nt: TGCGCCAGCAGCCAAGTCTGGGCGGGGGGGCTAGAGACCCAGTACTTC
j_call: TRBJ2-5
clone_size: -
d_call: TRBD2
v_call: TRBV4-1

cdr3_aa: CASSLGAQGYGYTF
cdr3_nt: TGTGCCAGCAGCTTAGGGGCCCAGGGGTATGGCTACACCTTC
j_call: TRBJ1-2
clone_size: few
d_call: -
v_call: TRBV11-2

cdr3_aa: CATSRGTAPYEQYF
cdr3_nt: TGTGCCACCAGCAGGGGGACAGCTCCCTACGAGCAGTACTTC
j_call: TRBJ2-7
clone_size: -
d_call: TRBD1
v_call: TRBV15

cdr3_aa: CASSELTAGSFHF
cdr3_nt: TGTGCCAGCAGTGAACTTACGGCCGGTAGCTTCCACTTT
j_call: TRBJ1-6
clone_size: -
d_call: -
v_call: TRBV2

cdr3_aa: CASSAQGSRETQYF
cdr3_nt: TGTGCCAGCTCAGCACAGGGGTCGCGAGAGACCCAGTACTTC
j_call: TRBJ2-5
clone_size: -
d_call: TRBD1
v_call: TRBV18

cdr3_aa: CASSPRTGYHNEQFF
cdr3_nt: TGTGCCAGCTCACCACGAACAGGGTACCACAATGAGCAGTTCTTC
j_call: TRBJ2-1
clone_size: -
d_call: -
v_call: TRBV18

cdr3_aa: CAWSVRGGFLSGNTIYF
cdr3_nt: TGTGCCTGGAGTGTACGAGGAGGATTCCTCTCTGGAAACACCATATATTTT
j_call: TRBJ1-3
clone_size: -
d_call: -
v_call: TRBV30

cdr3_aa: CASSQVPGDYGYTF
cdr3_nt: TGTGCCAGCAGCCAAGTTCCAGGGGACTATGGCTACACCTTC
j_call: TRBJ1-2
clone_size: -
d_call: -
v_call: TRBV14

cdr3_aa: CAINRGDRDGEKLFF
cdr3_nt: TGTGCCATAAACCGGGGGGACAGGGATGGAGAAAAACTGTTTTTT
j_call: TRBJ1-4
clone_size: -
d_call: TRBD1
v_call: TRBV19

cdr3_aa: CASSDGQGVVPGELFF
cdr3_nt: TGTGCCAGCAGCGACGGACAGGGGGTTGTCCCCGGGGAGCTGTTTTTT
j_call: TRBJ2-2
clone_size: -
d_call: TRBD1
v_call: TRBV9

cdr3_aa: CASSLSGLGETQYF
cdr3_nt: TGCGCCAGCAGCTTGTCAGGGTTGGGTGAGACCCAGTACTTC
j_call: TRBJ2-5
clone_size: -
d_call: -
v_call: TRBV5-1

cdr3_aa: CASSIATGTYEQYF
cdr3_nt: TGTGCCAGTAGTATAGCGACAGGGACCTACGAGCAGTACTTC
j_call: TRBJ2-7
clone_size: -
d_call: TRBD1
v_call: TRBV19

cdr3_aa: CASRGGQGTGYGYTF
cdr3_nt: TGTGCCAGTCGAGGCGGGCAGGGGACAGGTTATGGCTACACCTTC
j_call: TRBJ1-2
clone_size: -
d_call: TRBD1
v_call: TRBV19

cdr3_aa: CASSITGTEAFF
cdr3_nt: TGTGCCAGTAGTATCACGGGAACTGAAGCTTTCTTT
j_call: TRBJ1-1
clone_size: few
d_call: -
v_call: TRBV19

cdr3_aa: CSPRNSGRARETQYF
cdr3_nt: TGCAGCCCCCGGAATAGCGGGAGGGCCCGGGAGACCCAGTACTTC
j_call: TRBJ2-5
clone_size: few
d_call: TRBD2
v_call: TRBV29-1

cdr3_aa: CAIGSTDRGLFGNTIYF
cdr3_nt: TGTGCCATCGGTTCTACGGACAGGGGCCTTTTTGGAAACACCATATATTTT
j_call: TRBJ1-3
clone_size: few
d_call: TRBD1
v_call: TRBV10-3

cdr3_aa: CSVDLGASATEKLFF
cdr3_nt: TGCAGCGTTGACCTAGGCGCCTCCGCCACCGAAAAACTGTTTTTT
j_call: TRBJ1-4
clone_size: -
d_call: -
v_call: TRBV29-1

cdr3_aa: CASSLGLAAYNEQFF
cdr3_nt: TGTGCTAGCAGCTTAGGGCTAGCGGCCTACAATGAGCAGTTCTTC
j_call: TRBJ2-1
clone_size: -
d_call: TRBD2
v_call: TRBV7-7

cdr3_aa: CASGASTGELFF
cdr3_nt: TGTGCCAGCGGAGCGAGCACCGGGGAGCTGTTTTTT
j_call: TRBJ2-2
clone_size: -
d_call: -
v_call: TRBV25-1

cdr3_aa: CASSFNGGTDTQYF
cdr3_nt: TGTGCCAGCAGTTTTAACGGGGGCACAGATACGCAGTATTTT
j_call: TRBJ2-3
clone_size: few
d_call: -
v_call: TRBV7-2

cdr3_aa: CASSASGTGEEKLFF
cdr3_nt: TGTGCCAGCAGCGCCTCCGGGACAGGGGAGGAAAAACTGTTTTTT
j_call: TRBJ1-4
clone_size: -
d_call: TRBD1
v_call: TRBV7-2

cdr3_aa: CASSSQGWSNQPQHF
cdr3_nt: TGTGCCAGCAGTTCCCAGGGCTGGAGCAATCAGCCCCAGCATTTT
j_call: TRBJ1-5
clone_size: once
d_call: -
v_call: TRBV28

cdr3_aa: CASSRGTANTGELFF
cdr3_nt: TGCGCCAGCAGCCGCGGGACTGCCAACACCGGGGAGCTGTTTTTT
j_call: TRBJ2-2
clone_size: once
d_call: -
v_call: TRBV5-1

cdr3_aa: CASSLGQGRGLGQETQYF
cdr3_nt: TGTGCCAGCAGCTTGGGACAGGGACGAGGGTTAGGCCAAGAGACCCAGTACTTC
j_call: TRBJ2-5
clone_size: -
d_call: TRBD1
v_call: TRBV7-6

cdr3_aa: CASSVAGQGKGGNTIYF
cdr3_nt: TGTGCCAGCAGCGTAGCGGGTCAGGGGAAAGGTGGAAACACCATATATTTT
j_call: TRBJ1-3
clone_size: -
d_call: -
v_call: TRBV9

cdr3_aa: CASSPVTARDTEAFF
cdr3_nt: TGTGCCAGCTCACCGGTGACGGCCAGGGACACTGAAGCTTTCTTT
j_call: TRBJ1-1
clone_size: -
d_call: -
v_call: TRBV18

cdr3_aa: CAWGGGVYSGNTIYF
cdr3_nt: TGTGCCTGGGGCGGCGGAGTTTACTCTGGAAACACCATATATTTT
j_call: TRBJ1-3
clone_size: -
d_call: -
v_call: TRBV30

cdr3_aa: CASSLRTSNYYEQYF
cdr3_nt: TGTGCCAGCAGTTTACGCACTAGCAATTACTACGAGCAGTACTTC
j_call: TRBJ2-7
clone_size: -
d_call: -
v_call: TRBV28

cdr3_aa: CASSLKGDGNYGYTF
cdr3_nt: TGTGCCAGCAGCTTAAAGGGGGATGGGAACTATGGCTACACCTTC
j_call: TRBJ1-2
clone_size: -
d_call: -
v_call: TRBV7-3

cdr3_aa: CASGAGGENEQFF
cdr3_nt: TGTGCCAGCGGAGCGGGGGGAGAGAATGAGCAGTTCTTC
j_call: TRBJ2-1
clone_size: -
d_call: TRBD2
v_call: TRBV6-5